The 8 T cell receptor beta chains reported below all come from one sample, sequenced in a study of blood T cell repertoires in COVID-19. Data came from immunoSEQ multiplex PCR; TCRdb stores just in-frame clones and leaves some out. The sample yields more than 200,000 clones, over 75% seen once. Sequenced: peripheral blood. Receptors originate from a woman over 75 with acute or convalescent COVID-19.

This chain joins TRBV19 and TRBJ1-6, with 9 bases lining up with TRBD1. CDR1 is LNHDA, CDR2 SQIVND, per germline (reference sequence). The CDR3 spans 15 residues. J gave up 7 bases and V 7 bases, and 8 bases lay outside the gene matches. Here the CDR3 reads CASNPGTGWNSPLHF. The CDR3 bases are TGTGCCAGTAACCCCGGGACAGGGTGGAATTCACCCCTCCACTTT.

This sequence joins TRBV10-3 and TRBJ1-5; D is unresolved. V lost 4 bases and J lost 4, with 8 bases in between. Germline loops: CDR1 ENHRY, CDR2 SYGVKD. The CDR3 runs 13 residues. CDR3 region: CAISVAENQPQHF. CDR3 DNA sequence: TGTGCCATCAGTGTAGCAGAAAATCAGCCCCAGCATTTT.

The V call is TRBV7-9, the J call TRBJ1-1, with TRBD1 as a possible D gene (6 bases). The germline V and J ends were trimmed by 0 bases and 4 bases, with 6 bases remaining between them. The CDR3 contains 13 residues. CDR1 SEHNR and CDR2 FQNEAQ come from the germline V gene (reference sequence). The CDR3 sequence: CASSLATGTEAFF. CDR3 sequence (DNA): TGTGCCAGCAGCTTAGCGACAGGCACTGAAGCTTTCTTT.

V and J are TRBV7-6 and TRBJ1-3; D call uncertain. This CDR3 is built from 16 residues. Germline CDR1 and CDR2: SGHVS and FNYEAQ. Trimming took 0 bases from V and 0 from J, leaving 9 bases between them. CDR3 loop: CASSLAVTISGNTIYF. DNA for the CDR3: TGTGCCAGCAGCTTAGCAGTGACAATCTCTGGAAACACCATATATTTT.

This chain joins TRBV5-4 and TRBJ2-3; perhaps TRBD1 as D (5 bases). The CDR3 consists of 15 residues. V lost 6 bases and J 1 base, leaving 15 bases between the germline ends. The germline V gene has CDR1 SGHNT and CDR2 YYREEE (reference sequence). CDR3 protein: CASTQGRLGTDTQYF. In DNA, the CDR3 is TGTGCCAGCACCCAGGGTCGCCTCGGCACAGATACGCAGTATTTT.

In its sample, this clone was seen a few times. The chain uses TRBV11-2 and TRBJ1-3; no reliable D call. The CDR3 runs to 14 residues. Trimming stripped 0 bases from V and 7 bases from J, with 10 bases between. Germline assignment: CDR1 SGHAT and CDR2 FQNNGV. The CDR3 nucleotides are TGTGCCAGCAGCTTAGATCCTTCGGGGAACACCATATATTTT. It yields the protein CASSLDPSGNTIYF.

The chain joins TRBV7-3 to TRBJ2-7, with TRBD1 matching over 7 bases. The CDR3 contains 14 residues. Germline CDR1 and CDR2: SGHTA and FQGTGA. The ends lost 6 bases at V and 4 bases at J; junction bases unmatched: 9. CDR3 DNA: TGTGCCAGCAGTTACGGCATCAGGGGGTACGAGCAGTACTTC. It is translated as CASSYGIRGYEQYF.

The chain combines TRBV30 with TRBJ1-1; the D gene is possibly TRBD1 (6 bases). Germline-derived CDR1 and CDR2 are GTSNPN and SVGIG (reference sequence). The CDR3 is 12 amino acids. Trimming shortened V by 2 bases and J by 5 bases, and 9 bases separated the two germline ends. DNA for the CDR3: TGTGCCTGGAGTCTACAGGGAACTGAAGCTTTCTTT. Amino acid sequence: CAWSLQGTEAFF. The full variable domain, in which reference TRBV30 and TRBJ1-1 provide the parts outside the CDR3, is SQTIHQWPATLVQPVGSPLSLECTVEGTSNPNLYWYRQAAGRGLQLLFYSVGIGQISSEVPQNLSASRPQDRQFILSSKKLLLSDSGFYLCAWSLQGTEAFFGQGTRLTVV.